What follows is one TCR beta chain and its context. This sample was taken from a study of blood T cell repertoires in COVID-19. Study at large: The United States, Italy and Spain were the sources of the acute and convalescent COVID-19 samples. From T cells, B-cell-depleted T cells, or PBMCs came the material, which was cDNA or gDNA.

Seattle patients were enrolled while actively infected and followed longitudinally. Original handling: Estimation of nucleated cell counts was performed using reference gene primer amplification. Sequencing was performed with immunoSEQ multiplex PCR; in TCRdb, only in-frame clones are kept and a portion is missing. The D gene and trimming were derived from the DNA, and the V and J assignments and clone size from that table. The sample records roughly 130,000 clones, more than 75% being singletons. Trimming removed 0 bases at V and 11 bases at J, with 15 bases between. The CDR3 is made up of 14 amino acids. CDR1 and CDR2 from the germline V gene are SGHRS and YFSETQ.

This chain connects TRBV5-1 to TRBJ1-5, with D uncertain. This TCR was recovered from a woman in her 70s with COVID-19, enrolled during active disease. Sequencing was performed on peripheral blood. The CDR3 loop is CASSLGGGRESQHF. CDR3 bases: TGCGCCAGCAGCTTGGGGGGAGGTCGGGAGTCCCAGCATTTT.